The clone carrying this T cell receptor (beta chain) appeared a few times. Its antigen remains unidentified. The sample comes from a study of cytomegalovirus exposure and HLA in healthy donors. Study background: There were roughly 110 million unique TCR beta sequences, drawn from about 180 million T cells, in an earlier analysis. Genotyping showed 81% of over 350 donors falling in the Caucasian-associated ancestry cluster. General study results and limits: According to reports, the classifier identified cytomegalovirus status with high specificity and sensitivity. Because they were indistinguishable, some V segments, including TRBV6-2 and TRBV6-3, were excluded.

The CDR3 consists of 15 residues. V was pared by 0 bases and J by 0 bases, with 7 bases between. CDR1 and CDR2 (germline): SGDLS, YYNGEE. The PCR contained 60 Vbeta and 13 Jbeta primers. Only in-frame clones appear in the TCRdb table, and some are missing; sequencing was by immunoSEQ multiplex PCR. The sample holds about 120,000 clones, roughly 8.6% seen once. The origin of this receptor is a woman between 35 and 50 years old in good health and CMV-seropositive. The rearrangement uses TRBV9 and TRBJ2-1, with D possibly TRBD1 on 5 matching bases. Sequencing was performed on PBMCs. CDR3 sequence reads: CASSVVDSSYNEQFF. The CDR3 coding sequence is TGTGCCAGCAGCGTAGTCGACAGCTCCTACAATGAGCAGTTCTTC.